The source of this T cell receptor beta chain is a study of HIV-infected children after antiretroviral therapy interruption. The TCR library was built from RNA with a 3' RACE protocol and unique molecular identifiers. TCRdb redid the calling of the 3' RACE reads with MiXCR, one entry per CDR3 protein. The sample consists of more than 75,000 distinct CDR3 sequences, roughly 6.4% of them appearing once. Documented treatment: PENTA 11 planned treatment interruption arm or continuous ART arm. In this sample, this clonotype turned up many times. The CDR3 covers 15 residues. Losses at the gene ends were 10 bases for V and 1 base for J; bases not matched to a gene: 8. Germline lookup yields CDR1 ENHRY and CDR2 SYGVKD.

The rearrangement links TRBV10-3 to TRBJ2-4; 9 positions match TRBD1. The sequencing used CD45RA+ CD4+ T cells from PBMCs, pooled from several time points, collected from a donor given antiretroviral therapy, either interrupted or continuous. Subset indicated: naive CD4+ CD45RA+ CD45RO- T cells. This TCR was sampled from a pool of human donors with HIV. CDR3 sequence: CATGQGTGAKNIQYF. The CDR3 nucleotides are TGTGCCACCGGACAGGGGACCGGGGCCAAAAACATTCAGTACTTC.